Listed below are T cell receptor beta chains from one sample, sequenced in a study of cytomegalovirus exposure and HLA in healthy donors. Clones were read by immunoSEQ multiplex PCR, and TCRdb kept only the in-frame ones, dropping some. Found here are more than 100,000 clones, 75% to 80% of them singletons; the top ten hold about 1%. Sequencing was done on a sample of PBMCs. Every receptor here comes from a woman aged 55-75 years in good health and CMV-seronegative. CDR3s include the opening cysteine and the closing phenylalanine or tryptophan. D genes are given only for firm matches. Size is omitted from some rows. Given values are once, few, many or a class for expanded clones.

cdr3_nt,cdr3_aa,v_call,clone_size,d_call,j_call,cdr3_length
TGCGCCAGCAGCTCGCCCGGGACAGGGGGCTTCACTGAAGCTTTCTTT,CASSSPGTGGFTEAFF,TRBV5-1,.,TRBD1,TRBJ1-1,16
TGTGCCAGCAGCTTAGATAGCGGGAGGGCATACGAGCAGTACTTC,CASSLDSGRAYEQYF,TRBV5-4,.,TRBD2,TRBJ2-7,15
TGTGCCAGCAGCCAAAGGGCGGGAGGTATCTACGAGCAGTACTTC,CASSQRAGGIYEQYF,TRBV4-2,.,TRBD2,TRBJ2-7,15
TGTGCCGGACAAACAAACACTGAAGCTTTCTTT,CAGQTNTEAFF,TRBV28,.,.,TRBJ1-1,11
TGTGCCAGCAGTTTCTCTGGACAGGGGGGAGATCAGCCCCAGCATTTT,CASSFSGQGGDQPQHF,TRBV28,.,TRBD1,TRBJ1-5,16
TGTGCCAGCAGCTTAGACGGATGGACAGGGGGAACAGATACGCAGTATTTT,CASSLDGWTGGTDTQYF,TRBV13,.,TRBD1,TRBJ2-3,17
TGTGCCAGCAGCTTAACGAACAGTTTCACCGGGGAGCTGTTTTTT,CASSLTNSFTGELFF,TRBV7-3,.,.,TRBJ2-2,15
TGTGCCAGCACTCGATCAGGGGTTACTGAAGCTTTCTTT,CASTRSGVTEAFF,TRBV28,.,.,TRBJ1-1,13
TGCGCCAGCAGCTCCCCCGACGGGTATCGCAATCAGCCCCAGCATTTT,CASSSPDGYRNQPQHF,TRBV5-1,few,.,TRBJ1-5,16
TGTGCCAGCAGCTTAGGTGGAGGGGATCCTGAAGCTTTCTTT,CASSLGGGDPEAFF,TRBV7-3,few,.,TRBJ1-1,14
TGTGCCAGCAGTTCTCCGGGGACTAGCGGGGTCTCCTACGAGCAGTACTTC,CASSSPGTSGVSYEQYF,TRBV28,.,TRBD2,TRBJ2-7,17
TGCGCCAGCAGTCCGGGACAGAGCTCCTACAATGAGCAGTTCTTC,CASSPGQSSYNEQFF,TRBV5-1,.,TRBD1,TRBJ2-1,15
TGCGCCAGCAGCTTGGGGAGCGGGAGGGGTCAAGAGACCCAGTACTTC,CASSLGSGRGQETQYF,TRBV5-1,.,TRBD2,TRBJ2-5,16
TGTGCCAGCAGCTTTGATCCGGGACAGGGGGTTTATGGCTACACCTTC,CASSFDPGQGVYGYTF,TRBV5-4,.,TRBD1,TRBJ1-2,16
TGTGCCAGCAGCTTGGGGGGGCCGCGGTACAATGAGCAGTTCTTC,CASSLGGPRYNEQFF,TRBV7-9,few,.,TRBJ2-1,15
TGTGCCAGCAGGCCGGGAGTGGAGACTTGGGAATTGGACACTGAAGCTTTCTTT,CASRPGVETWELDTEAFF,TRBV6-4,.,.,TRBJ1-1,18
TGCGCCAGCAGCCCCGGGGACAGACACAATGAGCAGTTCTTC,CASSPGDRHNEQFF,TRBV10-2,.,TRBD1,TRBJ2-1,14
TGCGCCAGCAGCTTGGTAGCGGGAGGGCCCGGTGAGCAGTTCTTC,CASSLVAGGPGEQFF,TRBV5-1,.,TRBD2,TRBJ2-1,15
TGCGCCAGCAGCCTGGCCGCGGATTCACCCCTCCACTTT,CASSLAADSPLHF,TRBV10-1,.,.,TRBJ1-6,13
TGTGCCAGCAGTGAAAGGGGTTCCTTCAACGATGAGCAGTTCTTC,CASSERGSFNDEQFF,TRBV2,few,.,TRBJ2-1,15
TGTGCCTGGAAGGGGGATAGTACTAACAATGAGCAGTTCTTC,CAWKGDSTNNEQFF,TRBV30,.,.,TRBJ2-1,14
TGTGCCAGCAGCCTTACCAGGGGGAACACTGAAGCTTTCTTT,CASSLTRGNTEAFF,TRBV11-3,.,.,TRBJ1-1,14
TGTGCCAGCGCCGACAGGGCGGGAGGTCGGGAGACCCAGTACTTC,CASADRAGGRETQYF,TRBV27,few,.,TRBJ2-5,15
TGTGCCAGCAGACAGGGTTCGGGCGAGCAGTACTTC,CASRQGSGEQYF,TRBV7-9,.,.,TRBJ2-7,12
TGCGCCAGCGGGACAGGGGGCTACGAGCAGTACTTC,CASGTGGYEQYF,TRBV10-1,.,TRBD1,TRBJ2-7,12
TGTGCCAGCAGCTTGGGACTAGCGGGAGGGGAGACCCAGTACTTC,CASSLGLAGGETQYF,TRBV5-4,few,TRBD2,TRBJ2-5,15
TGCGCCAGCAGCTTCTCGGACAGCCCTTTTCTCTACGAGCAGTACTTC,CASSFSDSPFLYEQYF,TRBV5-1,.,.,TRBJ2-7,16
TGTGCCAGCAGCAAAACAGGGGGCGAGACCGGGGAGCTGTTTTTT,CASSKTGGETGELFF,TRBV7-6,once,TRBD1,TRBJ2-2,15
TGCGCCAGCAGCCAACTAGCGAGAGATACGCAGTATTTT,CASSQLARDTQYF,TRBV4-1,.,.,TRBJ2-3,13
TGTGCCAGCTCACTCCCTAGCGGGACGAACACCGGGGAGCTGTTTTTT,CASSLPSGTNTGELFF,TRBV18,.,TRBD2,TRBJ2-2,16
TGCAGCCTTAGGACTAGCGGGGCTCCCACAGATACGCAGTATTTT,CSLRTSGAPTDTQYF,TRBV29-1,few,TRBD2,TRBJ2-3,15
TGTGCCAGCAGCTTAGGGGTTCTAGCGGGGAACACAGATACGCAGTATTTT,CASSLGVLAGNTDTQYF,TRBV7-2,few,TRBD2,TRBJ2-3,17
TGTGCCAGCAGCTTGGTGGGCAGGGTGGGAGCCAAAAACATTCAGTACTTC,CASSLVGRVGAKNIQYF,TRBV7-8,.,.,TRBJ2-4,17
TGCAGTGCTAGCCCCGAGCGCGAGCAGTACTTC,CSASPEREQYF,TRBV20-1,few,.,TRBJ2-7,11
TGTGCCAGCAACCCTATTAACGAGCAGTACTTC,CASNPINEQYF,TRBV28,once,.,TRBJ2-7,11
TGTGCCAGCAGCTTAGGGACTGTTCCCTACAATGAGCAGTTCTTC,CASSLGTVPYNEQFF,TRBV7-3,.,.,TRBJ2-1,15
TGTGCCAGCTCACCCTGGGAGAATCAGCCCCAGCATTTT,CASSPWENQPQHF,TRBV18,.,.,TRBJ1-5,13
TGTGCCAGCAGCTCTTCGGCAGGCACTAACTATGGCTACACCTTC,CASSSSAGTNYGYTF,TRBV7-9,.,.,TRBJ1-2,15
TGCGCCAGCAGCTTGGGCGGGGGCATGGAGACCCAGTACTTC,CASSLGGGMETQYF,TRBV5-1,.,.,TRBJ2-5,14
TGTGCCAGCAGCTTGAGTCTAGCGGGAGTTTACGAGCAGTACTTC,CASSLSLAGVYEQYF,TRBV5-4,.,TRBD2,TRBJ2-7,15
TGCAGCGTTGAGGGTTTGGTAGGGGGCACTGAAGCTTTCTTT,CSVEGLVGGTEAFF,TRBV29-1,.,.,TRBJ1-1,14
TGCAGTGCTCTACAGGGACGTGAGCAGTTCTTC,CSALQGREQFF,TRBV20-1,few,.,TRBJ2-1,11
TGTGCCAGCAGTCCCACCGGGGGACAGGCCTCTGGAAACACCATATATTTT,CASSPTGGQASGNTIYF,TRBV28,.,TRBD1,TRBJ1-3,17
TGTGCCTGGAGCCAGGGAATCTCCTACGAGCAGTACTTC,CAWSQGISYEQYF,TRBV30,.,.,TRBJ2-7,13
TGTGCCAGCAGTGGGGTAGCGGGAGAGGGCACCGGGGAGCTGTTTTTT,CASSGVAGEGTGELFF,TRBV6-1,.,TRBD2,TRBJ2-2,16
TGTGCCAGCAGTTTTCTGGACAGGGCGGCGTCGGAAGCTTTCTTT,CASSFLDRAASEAFF,TRBV28,.,TRBD1,TRBJ1-1,15
TGTGCCAGCAGCCCCAGACAGGGTCCCGCCTACGAGCAGTACTTC,CASSPRQGPAYEQYF,TRBV7-2,.,TRBD1,TRBJ2-7,15
TGTGCCAGCAGTCTTGGACAGGGGGCTGGTGGCTACACCTTC,CASSLGQGAGGYTF,TRBV2,once,TRBD1,TRBJ1-2,14
TGTGCCAGCAGTTTATGGGACCCTTCGGGGGATGAGCAGTTCTTC,CASSLWDPSGDEQFF,TRBV27,.,.,TRBJ2-1,15
TGTGCCAGCAGCTTTGCGCTTGTTGGCAGGGGTCTTGCGCGGCCCCAGCATTTT,CASSFALVGRGLARPQHF,TRBV5-8,.,.,TRBJ1-5,18
TGCGCCAGCAGTGTCGGTCCAGGGGGCAGTCCTGACACAGATACGCAGTATTTT,CASSVGPGGSPDTDTQYF,TRBV10-1,few,TRBD1,TRBJ2-3,18
TGCGCCAGCAGCCTACCTCCGGGACAGGCAGCCGAATACGTCGCAAAACTGTTTTTT,CASSLPPGQAAEYVAKLFF,TRBV4-1,.,TRBD1,TRBJ1-4,19
TGTGCCAGCAGTTTATCGGGCAGGGCTGGAAACACCATATATTTT,CASSLSGRAGNTIYF,TRBV27,once,.,TRBJ1-3,15
TGTGCCAGCAGCTACCCCGGGTACGAGCAGTACTTC,CASSYPGYEQYF,TRBV7-3,.,.,TRBJ2-7,12
TGTGCCAGCAGTTCCGGGACAGGGTTTTACAATGAGCAGTTCTTC,CASSSGTGFYNEQFF,TRBV11-2,few,TRBD1,TRBJ2-1,15
TGCGCCAGCAGCCAAGATCGGCAGGCCTCAACCGCATTAGGTACGCAGTATTTT,CASSQDRQASTALGTQYF,TRBV4-1,.,.,TRBJ2-3,18
TGTGCCAGCAGCGCCGGACGGGGCTACGAGCAGTACTTC,CASSAGRGYEQYF,TRBV7-3,.,.,TRBJ2-7,13